One and the same sample provided the 14 T cell receptor beta chains below, sequenced in a study of early stage breast cancer tumors. The table came from immunoSEQ multiplex PCR; TCRdb's copy has only in-frame clones and leaves some out. The data contain tens of thousands of clones, 74% of them singletons. The specimen sequenced was blood. These receptors originate from a middle-aged person with breast cancer.

The rearrangement joins TRBV7-3 to TRBJ2-3; 10 positions match TRBD2. The germline V gene encodes CDR1 SGHTA and CDR2 FQGTGA. The CDR3 sequence is 15 residues long. V lost 4 bases to trimming and J lost 4 bases; unmatched junction nucleotides: 5. The CDR3 sequence: CASSSSSGRSDTQYF. The CDR3 bases are TGTGCCAGCAGCTCTTCTAGCGGGAGATCAGATACGCAGTATTTT.

The CDR3 bases are TGTGCCAGCAGTGTGAAGGAGACCGGGGAGCTGTTTTTT. Residues: CASSVKETGELFF. The chain recombines TRBV6-4 with TRBJ2-2; D is ambiguous. Per germline, CDR1 MRHNA and CDR2 SNTAGT. V was trimmed by 4 bases and J by 5 bases, leaving 8 bases between them. This CDR3 contains 13 residues.

This clone occurred a few times. This specimen includes other DNA sequences encoding the same CDR3. J is TRBJ2-6 and V is TRBV18; 7 positions match TRBD2. CDR1 and CDR2 (germline): KGHSH, LQKENI. The CDR3 consists of 17 residues. Trimming removed 5 bases from V and 3 bases from J; junction bases left unmatched: 10. CDR3 coding DNA: TGTGCCAGCTCATCCCTGGCGGGAGTAGGTGGGGCCAACGTCCTGACTTTC. This gives the protein CASSSLAGVGGANVLTF.

This clone came up a few times. This chain joins TRBV2 and TRBJ2-5; D remains ambiguous. The CDR3 covers 13 residues. CDR1 and CDR2 (germline): SNHLY, FYNNEI. Deletions cut 6 bases from V and 4 bases from J, with 12 bases between. The CDR3 bases are TGTGCCAGCAGGGACCTTGGGCTAGAGACCCAGTACTTC. Translation: CASRDLGLETQYF.

This clone was seen a few times. The V call is TRBV5-1, the J call TRBJ1-2, with D tentatively TRBD1 (6 bases). Germline CDR1 is SGHRS and CDR2 is YFSETQ. V lost 0 bases and J 4 bases, leaving 22 bases between the germline ends. CDR3 length: 18 residues. CDR3 DNA: TGCGCCAGCAGCTTGGAACTCCGGGCGGGACAAAACAGCTATGGCTACACCTTC. The encoded protein is CASSLELRAGQNSYGYTF.

The chain joins TRBV10-2 to TRBJ2-3; TRBD1 aligns across 7 bases. J gave up 2 bases and V 4 bases, and 9 bases lay outside the gene matches. Germline V lookup: CDR1 WSHSY, CDR2 SAAADI. The CDR3 is 16 amino acids. This CDR3 is CASSANRGLPTDTQYF. DNA of the CDR3: TGCGCCAGCAGTGCCAACAGGGGCCTCCCCACAGATACGCAGTATTTT.

V is TRBV6-5 and J is TRBJ2-1; TRBD2 matches at 11 bases. The V and J ends lost 4 bases and 8 bases, in that order; junction bases with no gene match: 10. This CDR3 contains 16 residues. The germline CDR1 and CDR2 sequences are MNHEY and SVGAGI. The CDR3, as DNA: TGTGCCAGCAGTTTAGCGGGAGGGCCGGTTATTGATGAGCAGTTCTTC. Its translation is CASSLAGGPVIDEQFF.

The chain joins TRBV2 to TRBJ1-5, with 12 bases identical to TRBD1. The CDR3 sequence is 17 residues long. With 2 bases clipped from V and 6 bases from J, the junction kept 8 bases outside the gene matches. Germline CDR1 reads SNHLY; CDR2 reads FYNNEI. The chain's CDR3 is CASSERGTGGAGQPQHF. CDR3 in DNA: TGTGCCAGCAGTGAACGCGGGACAGGGGGCGCGGGTCAGCCCCAGCATTTT.

The V call is TRBV28, the J call TRBJ2-7, with 8 positions matching TRBD1. This CDR3 is 16 amino acids long. CDR1 is MDHEN and CDR2 is SYDVKM in the germline V gene. Trimming took 3 bases from V and 4 from J; bases not matched to a gene: 11. The chain's CDR3 is CASSFPPQTGEYEQYF. The CDR3 coding sequence is TGTGCCAGCAGTTTTCCCCCCCAGACAGGGGAATACGAGCAGTACTTC.

The count of this clone is one. The chain is built from TRBV7-9 and TRBJ2-2; no reliable D call. V lost 3 bases and J 8 bases, leaving 7 bases between the germline ends. The CDR3 sequence is 12 residues long. Germline V CDR1 and CDR2: SEHNR, FQNEAQ (reference sequence). The CDR3 DNA sequence: TGTGCCAGCAGCTTGGGTGAGGGGGAGCTGTTTTTT. Translation gives CASSLGEGELFF.

The chain employs TRBV29-1 and TRBJ2-3; 11 nucleotides line up with TRBD2. Germline V lookup: CDR1 SQVTM, CDR2 ANQGSEA. The J segment lost 1 base and the V segment lost 5 bases, leaving 2 bases of the junction unmatched. This CDR3 is built from 14 residues. CDR3 sequence reads: CSVRGLAGTDTQYF. DNA of the CDR3: TGCAGCGTTAGGGGACTAGCGGGCACAGATACGCAGTATTTT.

Only a few counts were recorded for this clone. This rearrangement joins TRBV10-3 to TRBJ1-1; D is perhaps TRBD1 (5 bases). Germline CDR1 is ENHRY and CDR2 is SYGVKD. The CDR3 covers 13 residues. V dropped 10 bases and J dropped 0 bases, with 12 bases sitting between them. In DNA form, the CDR3 reads TGTGCCACCGGGACGTCTTTGAACACTGAAGCTTTCTTT. Translation: CATGTSLNTEAFF.

This clone occurred a few times. The gene calls are TRBV27 and TRBJ2-1; D tentatively fits TRBD1 or TRBD2 (5 bases each). This CDR3 comprises 15 residues. Germline CDR1 and CDR2: MNHEY and SMNVEV (reference sequence). The V gene lost 4 bases and the J gene lost 4 bases, with 14 bases spanning the gap. CDR3 sequence (DNA): TGTGCCAGCAGTTCATGGAATGAGGGGTACAATGAGCAGTTCTTC. Amino acid sequence: CASSSWNEGYNEQFF.

The chain joins TRBV7-9 to TRBJ1-4; 11 bases fit TRBD1. Germline assignment: CDR1 SEHNR and CDR2 FQNEAQ (reference sequence). The ends lost 5 bases at V and 8 bases at J; junction bases unmatched: 10. CDR3 length: 16 amino acids. In DNA, the CDR3 is TGTGCCAGCAGCCTAACCGGGACAGGGGGGAACGAAAAACTGTTTTTT. Amino acid sequence: CASSLTGTGGNEKLFF.